This T cell receptor (beta chain) was identified during a study of beta chain features in type 1 diabetes. cDNA synthesis used the whole RNA isolate, giving expressed TCRB sequences. Method: immunoSEQ multiplex PCR; TCRdb's copy keeps in-frame clones and lacks some. The top ten clones hold 0.035% to 0.055% of a sample with some 360,000 clones, about 20% of them seen once. This clone was observed a few times. Its antigen is unidentified. Study results and limitations: Shorter templates might be favored by PCR, equally in patients and controls.

Germline V gives CDR1 SNHLY, CDR2 FYNNEI. CDR3 length equals 16 residues. V lost 0 bases, J lost 5 bases, and 5 bases stayed unmatched. Sequenced material: naive CD4+ T cells from blood. The sequence derives from a woman under 30 in good health. The chain employs TRBV2 and TRBJ2-1; TRBD2 agrees at 9 bases. CDR3 in amino acids: CASSEATGTSHNEQFF. As DNA, the CDR3 is TGTGCCAGCAGTGAAGCTACCGGGACTAGCCACAATGAGCAGTTCTTC.